This TCR beta chain was captured by sequencing in a study of human CD8 memory T cell subsets. The TCR beta sequencing libraries came from UMI-labeled 5' RACE. TCRdb processed the 5' RACE reads again and assigns one entry to each CDR3 protein, with no DNA. In all, the sample yields about 5,600 distinct CDR3 sequences. Material for sequencing was CD8+ effector memory T cells (TEM) sorted from PBMCs. Described subset: effector memory CD8 T cells, CCR7- CD45RO+ CD95+. The receptor was derived from a human donor in good health.

CDR3 in amino acids: CASSPVGQGYEQYF. The chain has TRBV7-9 and TRBJ2-7; TCRdb's D call of TRBD1 is untestable without DNA. The CDR3 contains 14 residues. The germline CDR1 and CDR2 sequences are SEHNR and FQNEAQ (reference sequence).